This paragraph reports one TCR beta chain. Its antigen is currently not known. No base quality information exists; no much larger clone differs at one position. The record originates from a study of blood T cell repertoires in COVID-19 (TCRdb year 2020). For the wider study: The collaborator samples originated in the United States, Italy and Spain and spanned the acute and convalescent phases of COVID-19. The material from the prospective study consisted of cDNA or gDNA derived from T cells, B-cell-depleted T cells, or PBMCs. The repertoires were made available in a free public database intended to serve as a resource for research on the immune response to SARS-CoV-2. Where available, HLA class I and class II types were taken from metadata supplied by the sample provider and were not determined by assay-based typing. A de-identified subject ID, COVID-19 status, age in years and sex were almost always included in the sample metadata. Deeply sampled blood TCRbeta repertoires from subjects exposed to, actively infected with, or recovered from COVID-19 were included in the dataset. The samples were drawn from the first 160 participants of the ongoing ImmuneRACE study and from roughly 1,300 subjects provided by 6 global collaborators. Summary of the overall study and its limitations: Clinical and demographic metadata were provided uncurated, with the amount varying by source and participant.

TCRbeta CDR3 regions were amplified from genomic DNA using the immunoSEQ Assay, a bias-controlled multiplex PCR. Processing in the source paper ran as follows. The number of nucleated cells in each sample was estimated from the amplification of reference gene primers within the assay. Sequence reads were collapsed and filtered to measure the absolute abundance of every unique TCRbeta CDR3 rearrangement. For each sample, productive Simpson clonality was calculated as the square root of Simpson's diversity index over productive rearrangements. TCRdb re-hosts the immuneACCESS table, in-frame sequences only. Its copies lack some clones; in the studies checked, an unresolved V gene accounts for under half of them, and the cause for the rest is not known. V, J and clone size are those of that table, while D and trimming were read from the DNA. The sample profile shows approximately 300,000 clones; 83% of them were found once. Roughly 1.1% of the sample rests with the top ten.

Whole blood was collected in K2EDTA tubes by collaborating institutions according to the institutions' own protocols. For TCRbeta analysis, collaborators shipped samples in one of three forms: frozen whole blood, isolated PBMCs, or DNA extracted from either of those sample types. CDR1 SGHRS and CDR2 YFSETQ were looked up in the germline V gene. The CDR3 measures 15 amino acids from cysteine to phenylalanine. Only CDR3 DNA is held: 45 bases, read in frame from base 1. V is pared back by 0 bases and J by 2 bases, with 10 bases lying between the germline termini. The clonotype originates from a woman between 50 and 59 years old with acute or convalescent COVID-19. The rearranged segments are TRBV5-1 and TRBJ2-3; the D region possibly corresponds to TRBD1 (5 bases align). Sequencing used peripheral blood. The CDR3 has the sequence CASSLVGRDTDTQYF. The nucleotide sequence is TGCGCCAGCAGCTTGGTGGGGCGAGACACAGATACGCAGTATTTT.